The 27 T cell receptor beta chains given below trace back to one sample, sequenced in a study of CD8 T cells in Susac syndrome. With random hexamers, 0.5 to 1 ug RNA was reverse transcribed. TCRdb analysed the immunoSEQ multiplex PCR reads with MiXCR anew, one entry per CDR3 protein. This repertoire shows under 200,000 distinct CDR3 sequences, about 91% found once; its top ten account for 0.087%. The sample was CD4+ T cells from PBMCs. The receptors were gathered from a human donor with Susac syndrome.

The rearrangement joins TRBV20-1 to TRBJ1-2, with a possible D match to TRBD1 (5 bases). Germline lookup yields CDR1 DFQATT and CDR2 SNEGSKA (reference sequence). CDR3 length equals 14 residues. V was trimmed by 1 base and J by 1 base, leaving 10 bases between them. The CDR3 loop reads CSARATDSNYGYTF. Here the CDR3 DNA reads TGCAGTGCTAGAGCCACCGACAGTAACTATGGCTACACCTTC.

The V and J genes are TRBV14 and TRBJ1-5, with D unresolved. Trimming removed 4 bases from V and 0 bases from J, with 16 bases in between. This CDR3 is built from 17 residues. In germline, CDR1 is SGHDN, CDR2 FVKESK. The CDR3 DNA sequence: TGTGCCAGCAGCCCGAGTGCAAGTCGATATAGCAATCAGCCCCAGCATTTT. It translates to CASSPSASRYSNQPQHF.

The CDR3 is CAISVQGERTEAFF. The CDR3 DNA reads TGTGCCATCAGTGTTCAGGGGGAGAGGACTGAAGCTTTCTTT. The chain has TRBV10-3 and TRBJ1-1, with TRBD1 identical over 7 bases. With 4 bases clipped from V and 5 bases from J, the junction kept 7 bases outside the gene matches. The CDR3 extends over 14 amino acids. Germline V lookup: CDR1 ENHRY, CDR2 SYGVKD.

J is TRBJ2-7 and V is TRBV20-1; D might be TRBD1 (6 bases). CDR1 DFQATT and CDR2 SNEGSKA come from the germline V gene (reference sequence). Trimming removed 8 bases at V and 9 bases at J, with 23 bases between. The CDR3 loop spans 13 amino acids. CDR3 amino acids: CSLPRDRRGGQYF. CDR3 DNA: TGCAGTCTCCCCCGGGACCGCCGAGGGGGGCAGTACTTC.

This clonotype occurred a few times. The chain employs TRBV3-1 and TRBJ2-5; 8 bases fit TRBD1. Germline CDR1 LGHDT, CDR2 YNNKEL (reference sequence). The J segment lost 4 bases and the V segment lost 1 base, leaving 11 bases of the junction unmatched. The CDR3 spans 17 residues. This CDR3 is CASSQVFLQGAGETQYF. CDR3 DNA sequence: TGTGCCAGCAGCCAAGTCTTCCTTCAGGGGGCAGGAGAGACCCAGTACTTC.

The rearrangement links TRBV4-1 to TRBJ2-1; 13 bases agree with TRBD2. The CDR3 runs 16 residues. Germline CDR1 and CDR2: MGHRA and YSYEKL. V trimming: 0 bases; J trimming: 10 bases; junction bases outside the gene matches: 6. In DNA form, the CDR3 reads TGCGCCAGCAGCCAAGACACTAGCGGGGGGGCTTGGGAGCAGTTCTTC. Encoded protein: CASSQDTSGGAWEQFF.

The J gene is TRBJ2-4, the V gene TRBV20-1; TRBD2 matches 9 bases. The length of the CDR3 is 17 residues. V lost 3 bases and J lost 3; bases outside the gene matches: 12. CDR1 and CDR2 (germline): DFQATT, SNEGSKA (reference sequence). CDR3 coding DNA: TGCAGTGCTAGGCCTAGCGGGGCGGCTCGGGGCAAAAACATTCAGTACTTC. This gives the protein CSARPSGAARGKNIQYF.

This clonotype was observed once. V usage is TRBV5-4 and J usage is TRBJ1-3; tentative D call: TRBD1 (5 bases). This CDR3 region has 13 residues. V lost 3 bases and J 3 bases, leaving 7 bases between the germline ends. The germline V gene encodes CDR1 SGHNT and CDR2 YYREEE (reference sequence). In DNA, the CDR3 is TGTGCCAGCAGCTCTCAGGGTGGAAACACCATATATTTT. Translation gives CASSSQGGNTIYF.

The chain is built from TRBV12-3 or TRBV12-4 and TRBJ2-3, with D perhaps being TRBD1 or TRBD2 (5 bases each). Trimming removed 0 bases from V and 2 bases from J, with 9 bases in between. The CDR3 totals 15 residues. This CDR3 reads CASSLAGANTDTQYF. The CDR3 nucleotides read TGTGCCAGCAGTTTAGCCGGGGCCAACACAGATACGCAGTATTTT.

This chain links TRBV12-3 or TRBV12-4 with TRBJ2-7; 9 positions match TRBD2. V lost 2 bases and J lost 4; bases outside the gene matches: 6. The CDR3 runs to 15 residues. Written as DNA, the CDR3 is TGTGCCAGCAGTTTATTAAAAACTAGCGGGTACGAGCAGTACTTC. This translates into CASSLLKTSGYEQYF.

This chain connects TRBV5-4 to TRBJ2-3; D gene ambiguous. V was cut by 2 bases and J by 0 bases, with 10 bases left in between. The CDR3 covers 15 residues. Germline assignment: CDR1 SGHNT and CDR2 YYREEE (reference sequence). The CDR3: CASSFLTPSTDTQYF. DNA for the CDR3: TGTGCCAGCAGCTTTCTAACACCGAGCACAGATACGCAGTATTTT.

The J gene is TRBJ2-7, the V gene TRBV3-1, with TRBD1 matching over 7 bases. Germline V gene data show CDR1 as LGHDT and CDR2 as YNNKEL (reference sequence). The J segment lost 6 bases and the V segment lost 2 bases, leaving 7 bases of the junction unmatched. The CDR3 is made up of 14 amino acids. The CDR3 DNA sequence: TGTGCCAGCAGCCAATACGAGGGGGCGGGCGAGCAGTACTTC. This sequence encodes CASSQYEGAGEQYF.

The V gene is TRBV10-3, the J gene TRBJ2-3, with 8 nucleotides matching TRBD2. V was clipped by 10 bases and J by 5 bases; unmatched bases: 14. Per germline, CDR1 ENHRY and CDR2 SYGVKD. The CDR3 runs 15 residues. The CDR3 bases are TGTGCCACGGAGAGCCGCGGGGGGCCACAAGATACGCAGTATTTT. Translating it yields CATESRGGPQDTQYF.

The chain is built from TRBV5-4 and TRBJ2-1; 8 nucleotides line up with TRBD1. This CDR3 is 13 amino acids long. Germline trimming cut 5 bases from V and 8 bases from J; bases unmatched to any gene: 6. Per germline, CDR1 SGHNT and CDR2 YYREEE (reference sequence). This CDR3 reads CASRRTGNYEQFF. Written as DNA, the CDR3 is TGTGCCAGCAGGAGGACAGGGAACTATGAGCAGTTCTTC.

The CDR3 DNA reads TGTGCCAGCAGCTTAGTCTTGTCACTAGCGGGGGTCGAGCAGTACTTC. Residues: CASSLVLSLAGVEQYF. J is TRBJ2-7 and V is TRBV7-2; TRBD2 matches 11 bases. Germline loops: CDR1 SGHTA, CDR2 FQGNSA. This CDR3 is built from 16 residues. Germline trimming cut 1 base from V and 6 bases from J; bases unmatched to any gene: 8.

The chain recombines TRBV4-1 with TRBJ1-4; maybe TRBD1 (5 bases). Trimming cost V 0 bases and J 0 bases, with 11 bases left between them. This CDR3 region has 17 residues. Germline V CDR1 and CDR2: MGHRA, YSYEKL. The CDR3 protein is CASSQDIPGATNEKLFF. DNA of the CDR3: TGCGCCAGCAGCCAAGATATTCCGGGGGCAACTAATGAAAAACTGTTTTTT.

The chain has TRBV7-9 and TRBJ1-1; D ambiguous. This CDR3 is 16 amino acids long. The germline V gene encodes CDR1 SEHNR and CDR2 FQNEAQ (reference sequence). Trimming shortened V by 1 base and J by 1 base, and 13 bases separated the two germline ends. The chain's CDR3 is CASSLDSWQWNTEAFF. Written as DNA, the CDR3 is TGTGCCAGCAGCTTAGATTCGTGGCAGTGGAACACTGAAGCTTTCTTT.

This sequence joins TRBV28 and TRBJ1-2; D gene ambiguous. The CDR3 is 15 residues long. Germline CDR1 reads MDHEN; CDR2 reads SYDVKM. V lost 3 bases and J 5 bases, leaving 16 bases between the germline ends. The CDR3 DNA follows: TGTGCCAGCAGTTTTGGTTATAGGTACAATTATGGCTACACCTTC. It yields the protein CASSFGYRYNYGYTF.

The gene calls are TRBV30 and TRBJ2-2; maybe TRBD1 (5 bases). The germline V gene has CDR1 GTSNPN and CDR2 SVGIG (reference sequence). This CDR3 spans 14 amino acids. The CDR3 DNA follows: TGTGCTTTAAGGGGTTCCGGGAACACCGGGGAGCTGTTTTTT. Amino acid sequence: CALRGSGNTGELFF.

The gene calls are TRBV30 and TRBJ1-4, with 7 bases aligning to TRBD1. CDR1 and CDR2 from the germline V gene are GTSNPN and SVGIG (reference sequence). There are 14 residues in the CDR3. V was pared by 5 bases and J by 2 bases, with 5 bases of the junction left unmatched. Here the CDR3 DNA reads TGTGCCTGGGATACGACAGGGACTAATGAAAAACTGTTTTTT. Translation: CAWDTTGTNEKLFF.

The chain combines TRBV20-1 with TRBJ2-1; TRBD2 matches at 11 bases. The germline V gene has CDR1 DFQATT and CDR2 SNEGSKA (reference sequence). Losses at the gene ends were 2 bases for V and 6 bases for J; bases not matched to a gene: 6. The CDR3 spans 15 residues. CDR3: CSARLLAGATNEQFF. CDR3 coding DNA: TGCAGTGCTAGATTACTAGCGGGAGCAACCAATGAGCAGTTCTTC.

This sequence joins TRBV19 and TRBJ1-2; 8 bases agree with TRBD1. Germline CDR1 and CDR2: LNHDA and SQIVND (reference sequence). With 3 bases clipped from V and 0 bases from J, the junction kept 6 bases outside the gene matches. The CDR3 loop spans 16 amino acids. The chain's CDR3 is CASSIWRTGPNYGYTF. The CDR3 bases are TGTGCCAGTAGTATCTGGAGGACAGGGCCTAACTATGGCTACACCTTC.

This chain connects TRBV5-1 to TRBJ2-3; 7 bases map to TRBD2. The CDR3 runs 15 residues. The V gene's germline CDR1 is SGHRS and CDR2 YFSETQ. V shed 3 bases and J 2 bases; nucleotides not matched to a gene: 6. CDR3 DNA sequence: TGCGCCAGCAGCTGGGGGGGGGATTACACAGATACGCAGTATTTT. This translates into CASSWGGDYTDTQYF.

V usage is TRBV2 and J usage is TRBJ1-1; possibly TRBD1 for D (5 bases). Germline V gene sequence: CDR1 SNHLY, CDR2 FYNNEI. CDR3 length: 15 amino acids. Trimming took 1 base from V and 6 from J, leaving 15 bases between them. The CDR3 sequence is CASSEGEGYSSEAFF. As DNA, the CDR3 is TGTGCCAGCAGTGAAGGAGAGGGGTACTCGTCTGAAGCTTTCTTT. The entire variable domain, with the rest obtained from reference TRBV2 and TRBJ1-1, is as follows: EPEVTQTPSHQVTQMGQEVILRCVPISNHLYFYWYRQILGQKVEFLVSFYNNEISEKSEIFDDQFSVERPDGSNFTLKIRSTKLEDSAMYFCASSEGEGYSSEAFFGQGTRLTVV.

The chain is built from TRBV12-3 or TRBV12-4 and TRBJ2-7; TRBD1 matches 8 bases. The CDR3 has 15 amino acids. J gave up 6 bases and V 1 base, and 8 bases lay outside the gene matches. CDR3 nucleotides: TGTGCCAGCAGTTTAGGCAGGGGGCGTTTCTCCGAGCAGTACTTC. The encoded protein is CASSLGRGRFSEQYF.

The chain combines TRBV5-6 with TRBJ1-1, with D tentatively TRBD1 (6 bases). The CDR3 spans 14 residues. V gave up 2 bases and J gave up 0 bases, with 8 bases separating them. Germline lookup yields CDR1 SGHDT and CDR2 YYEEEE. In DNA form, the CDR3 reads TGTGCCAGCAGCTTTTGGACAGTGAACACTGAAGCTTTCTTT. Translation gives CASSFWTVNTEAFF.

This clonotype occurred a few times. J is TRBJ2-7 and V is TRBV12-3 or TRBV12-4; 8 bases agree with TRBD1. V dropped 6 bases and J dropped 5; count of bases not matched to a gene: 9. CDR3 length equals 14 residues. The CDR3 DNA is TGTGCCAGCAGCCCCAGGGGGCCCCGGGACGAGCAGTACTTC. It is translated as CASSPRGPRDEQYF.